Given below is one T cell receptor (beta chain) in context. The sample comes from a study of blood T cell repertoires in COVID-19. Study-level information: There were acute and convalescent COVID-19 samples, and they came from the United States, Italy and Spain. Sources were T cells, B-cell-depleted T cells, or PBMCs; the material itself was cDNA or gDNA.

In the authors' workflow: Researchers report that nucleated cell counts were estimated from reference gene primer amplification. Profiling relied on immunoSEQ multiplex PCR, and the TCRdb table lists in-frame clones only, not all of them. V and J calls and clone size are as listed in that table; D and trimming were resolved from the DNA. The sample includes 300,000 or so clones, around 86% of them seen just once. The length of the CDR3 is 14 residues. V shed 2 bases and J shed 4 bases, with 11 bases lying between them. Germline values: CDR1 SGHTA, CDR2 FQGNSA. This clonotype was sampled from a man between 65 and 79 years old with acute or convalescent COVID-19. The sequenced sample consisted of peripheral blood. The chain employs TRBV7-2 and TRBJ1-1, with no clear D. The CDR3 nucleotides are TGTGCCAGCAGCTTAAGGAGCAGAGGCACTGAAGCTTTCTTT. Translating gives CASSLRSRGTEAFF.